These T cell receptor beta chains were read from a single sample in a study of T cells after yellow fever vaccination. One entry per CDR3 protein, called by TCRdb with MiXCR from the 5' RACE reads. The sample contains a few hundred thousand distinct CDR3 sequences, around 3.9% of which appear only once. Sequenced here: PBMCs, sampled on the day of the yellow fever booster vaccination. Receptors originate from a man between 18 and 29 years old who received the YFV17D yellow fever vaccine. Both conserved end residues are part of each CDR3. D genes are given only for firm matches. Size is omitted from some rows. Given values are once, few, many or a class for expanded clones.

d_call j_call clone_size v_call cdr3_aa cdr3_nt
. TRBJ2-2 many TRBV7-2 CASSFGGETGELFF TGTGCCAGCAGCTTCGGGGGCGAGACCGGGGAGCTGTTTTTT
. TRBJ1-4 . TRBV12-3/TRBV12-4 CASGYAGATNEKLFF TGTGCCAGCGGCTATGCCGGAGCAACTAATGAAAAACTGTTTTTT
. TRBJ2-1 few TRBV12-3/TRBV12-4 CASSRHVDEQFF TGTGCCAGCAGCCGACACGTGGATGAGCAGTTCTTC
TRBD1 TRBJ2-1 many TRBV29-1 CSTGTGHYNEQFF TGCAGCACAGGGACAGGGCACTACAATGAGCAGTTCTTC
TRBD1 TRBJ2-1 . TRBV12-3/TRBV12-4 CASIRRTGTGNYNEQFF TGTGCCAGCATTCGACGGACCGGGACAGGGAATTACAATGAGCAGTTCTTC
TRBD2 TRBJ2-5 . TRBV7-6 CASSPRSGGVETQYF TGTGCCAGCAGCCCCCGGAGCGGGGGGGTGGAGACCCAGTACTTC
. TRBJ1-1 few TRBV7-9 CASSRWENTEAFF TGTGCCAGCAGCAGGTGGGAGAACACTGAAGCTTTCTTT
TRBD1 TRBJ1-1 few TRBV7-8 CASSTRGDRGITEAFF TGTGCCAGCAGCACCAGGGGTGACAGGGGGATTACTGAAGCTTTCTTT
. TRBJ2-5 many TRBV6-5 CASSYSRGVETQYF TGTGCCAGCAGTTACTCGAGAGGGGTGGAGACCCAGTACTTC
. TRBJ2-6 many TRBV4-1 CASRLYLSGANVLTF TGCGCCAGCAGACTGTACCTATCTGGGGCCAACGTCCTGACTTTC
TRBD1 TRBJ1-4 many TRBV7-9 CASSFGTGGDEKLFF TGTGCCAGCAGCTTTGGTACAGGGGGGGATGAAAAACTGTTTTTT
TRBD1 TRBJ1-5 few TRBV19 CASSIPRQGGKPQHF TGTGCCAGTAGTATCCCGCGACAGGGGGGAAAGCCCCAGCATTTT
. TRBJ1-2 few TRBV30 CAWSAPYGYTF TGTGCCTGGAGTGCCCCCTATGGCTACACCTTC
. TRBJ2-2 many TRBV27 CASSLSIGNKAGELFF TGTGCCAGCAGTTTATCGATAGGAAACAAGGCCGGGGAGCTGTTTTTT
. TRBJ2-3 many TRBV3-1 CASSQGAPFENRAPTDTQYF TGTGCCAGCAGCCAAGGGGCCCCTTTCGAAAACAGGGCGCCAACAGATACGCAGTATTTT
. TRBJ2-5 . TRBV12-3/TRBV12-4 CASSFYLRETQYF TGTGCCAGCAGTTTTTACTTGCGAGAGACCCAGTACTTC
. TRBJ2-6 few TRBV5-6 CASSFVSISGANVLTF TGTGCCAGCAGCTTTGTTTCCATTTCTGGGGCCAACGTCCTGACTTTC